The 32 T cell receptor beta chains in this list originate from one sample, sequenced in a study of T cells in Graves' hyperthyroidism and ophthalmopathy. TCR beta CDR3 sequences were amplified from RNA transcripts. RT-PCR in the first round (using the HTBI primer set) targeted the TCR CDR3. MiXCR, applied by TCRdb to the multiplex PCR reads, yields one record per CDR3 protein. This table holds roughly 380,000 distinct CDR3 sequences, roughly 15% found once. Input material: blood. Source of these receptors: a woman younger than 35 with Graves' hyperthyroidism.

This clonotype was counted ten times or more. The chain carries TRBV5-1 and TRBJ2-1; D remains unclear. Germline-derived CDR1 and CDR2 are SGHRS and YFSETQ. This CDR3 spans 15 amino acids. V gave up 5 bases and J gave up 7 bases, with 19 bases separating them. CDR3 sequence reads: CASRTLTRPLNEQFF. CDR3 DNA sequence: TGCGCCAGCAGAACCCTGACTCGCCCACTTAATGAGCAGTTCTTC.

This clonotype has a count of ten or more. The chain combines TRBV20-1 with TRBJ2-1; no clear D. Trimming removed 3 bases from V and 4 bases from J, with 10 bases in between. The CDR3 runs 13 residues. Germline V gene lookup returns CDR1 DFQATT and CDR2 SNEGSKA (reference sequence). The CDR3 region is CSASPPAYNEQFF. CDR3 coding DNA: TGCAGTGCTAGCCCCCCGGCTTACAATGAGCAGTTCTTC.

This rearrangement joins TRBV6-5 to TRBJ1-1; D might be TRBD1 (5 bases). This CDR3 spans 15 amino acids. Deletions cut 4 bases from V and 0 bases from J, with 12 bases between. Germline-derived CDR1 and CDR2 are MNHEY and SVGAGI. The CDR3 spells CASSLAGRMNTEAFF. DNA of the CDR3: TGTGCCAGCAGTTTGGCAGGGAGGATGAACACTGAAGCTTTCTTT.

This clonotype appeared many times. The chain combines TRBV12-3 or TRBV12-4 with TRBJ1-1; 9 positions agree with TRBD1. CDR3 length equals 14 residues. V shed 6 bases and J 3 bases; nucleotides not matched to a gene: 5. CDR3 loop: CASRPQGADTEAFF. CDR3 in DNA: TGTGCCAGCAGACCACAGGGGGCGGACACTGAAGCTTTCTTT.

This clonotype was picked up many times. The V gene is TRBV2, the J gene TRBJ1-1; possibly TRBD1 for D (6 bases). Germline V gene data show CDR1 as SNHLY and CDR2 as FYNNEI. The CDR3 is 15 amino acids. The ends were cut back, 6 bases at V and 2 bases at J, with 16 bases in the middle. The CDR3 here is CASRPVRTANTEAFF. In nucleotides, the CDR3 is TGTGCCAGCAGACCAGTTAGGACAGCTAACACTGAAGCTTTCTTT.

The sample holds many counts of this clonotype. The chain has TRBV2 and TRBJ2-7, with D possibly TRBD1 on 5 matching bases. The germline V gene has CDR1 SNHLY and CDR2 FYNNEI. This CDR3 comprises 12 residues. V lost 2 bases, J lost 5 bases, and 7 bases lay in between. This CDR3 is CASSEMDNEQYF. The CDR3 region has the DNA TGTGCCAGCAGTGAAATGGACAACGAGCAGTACTTC.

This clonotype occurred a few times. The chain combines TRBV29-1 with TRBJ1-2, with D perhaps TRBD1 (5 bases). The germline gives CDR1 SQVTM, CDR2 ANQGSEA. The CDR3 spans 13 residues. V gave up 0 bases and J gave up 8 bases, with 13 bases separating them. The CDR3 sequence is CSVEDRGAGGYTF. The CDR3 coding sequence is TGCAGCGTTGAAGATCGAGGGGCGGGGGGCTACACCTTC.

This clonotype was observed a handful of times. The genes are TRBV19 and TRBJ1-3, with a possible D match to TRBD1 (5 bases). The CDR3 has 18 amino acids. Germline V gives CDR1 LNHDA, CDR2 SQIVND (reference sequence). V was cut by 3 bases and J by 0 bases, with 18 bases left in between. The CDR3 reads CASSIPGTDSISGNTIYF. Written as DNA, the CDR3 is TGTGCCAGTAGTATTCCGGGGACGGACTCCATCTCTGGAAACACCATATATTTT.

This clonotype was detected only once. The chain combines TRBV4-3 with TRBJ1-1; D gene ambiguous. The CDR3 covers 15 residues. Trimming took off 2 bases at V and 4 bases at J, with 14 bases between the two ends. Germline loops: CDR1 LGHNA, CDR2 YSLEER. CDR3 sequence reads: CASSQRNWRGTEAFF. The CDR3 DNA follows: TGCGCCAGCAGCCAAAGAAACTGGAGAGGCACTGAAGCTTTCTTT.

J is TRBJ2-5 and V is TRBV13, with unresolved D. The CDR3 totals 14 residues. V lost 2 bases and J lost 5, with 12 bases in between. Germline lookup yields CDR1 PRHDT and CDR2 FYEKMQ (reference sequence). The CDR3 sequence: CASSLKNSAETQYF. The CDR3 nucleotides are TGTGCCAGCAGCTTAAAAAACAGCGCGGAGACCCAGTACTTC. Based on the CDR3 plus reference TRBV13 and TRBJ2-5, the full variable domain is AAGVIQSPRHLIKEKRETATLKCYPIPRHDTVYWYQQGPGQDPQFLISFYEKMQSDKGSIPDRFSAQQFSDYHSELNMSSLELGDSALYFCASSLKNSAETQYFGPGTRLLVL.

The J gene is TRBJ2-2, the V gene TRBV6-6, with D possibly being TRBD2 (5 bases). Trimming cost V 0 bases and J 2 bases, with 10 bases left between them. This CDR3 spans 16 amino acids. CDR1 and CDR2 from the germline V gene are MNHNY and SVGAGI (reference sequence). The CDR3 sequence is CASSYSSSGNTGELFF. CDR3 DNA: TGTGCCAGCAGTTACTCGTCCAGCGGAAACACCGGGGAGCTGTTTTTT.

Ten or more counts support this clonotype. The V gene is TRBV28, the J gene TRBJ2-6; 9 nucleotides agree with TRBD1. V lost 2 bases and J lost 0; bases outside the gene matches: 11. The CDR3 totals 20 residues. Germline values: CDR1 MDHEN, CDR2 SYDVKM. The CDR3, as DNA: TGTGCCAGCAGTTTACCCAACAGGGGGCGCCGAACCTCTGGGGCCAACGTCCTGACTTTC. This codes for CASSLPNRGRRTSGANVLTF.

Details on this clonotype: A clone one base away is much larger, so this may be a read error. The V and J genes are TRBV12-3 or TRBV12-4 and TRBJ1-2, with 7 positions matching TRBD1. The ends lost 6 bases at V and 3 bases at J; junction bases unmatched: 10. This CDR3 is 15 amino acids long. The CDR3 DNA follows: TGTGCCAGCAGGGCTGGGGGACAGAGTGACTATGGCTACACCTTC. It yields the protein CASRAGGQSDYGYTF.

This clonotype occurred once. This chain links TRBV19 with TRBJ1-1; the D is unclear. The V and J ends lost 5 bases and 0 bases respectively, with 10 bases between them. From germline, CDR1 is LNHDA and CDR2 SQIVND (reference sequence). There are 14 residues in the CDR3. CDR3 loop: CASSDDLVNTEAFF. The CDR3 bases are TGTGCCAGTAGTGATGATCTTGTGAACACTGAAGCTTTCTTT.

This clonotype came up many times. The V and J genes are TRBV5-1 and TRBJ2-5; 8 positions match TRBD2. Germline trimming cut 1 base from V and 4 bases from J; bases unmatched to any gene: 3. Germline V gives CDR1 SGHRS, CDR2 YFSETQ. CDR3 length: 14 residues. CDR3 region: CASSLRGGSETQYF. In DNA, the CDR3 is TGCGCCAGCAGCTTGCGGGGGGGCTCAGAGACCCAGTACTTC. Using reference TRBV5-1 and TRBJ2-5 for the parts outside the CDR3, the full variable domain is KAGVTQTPRYLIKTRGQQVTLSCSPISGHRSVSWYQQTPGQGLQFLFEYFSETQRNKGNFPGRFSGRQFSNSRSEMNVSTLELGDSALYLCASSLRGGSETQYFGPGTRLLVL.

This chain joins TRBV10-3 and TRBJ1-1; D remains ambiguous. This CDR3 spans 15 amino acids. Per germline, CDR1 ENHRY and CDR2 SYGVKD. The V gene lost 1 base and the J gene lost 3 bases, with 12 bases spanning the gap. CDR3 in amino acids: CAISELRVRHTEAFF. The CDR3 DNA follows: TGTGCCATCAGTGAGTTAAGGGTCCGGCACACTGAAGCTTTCTTT.

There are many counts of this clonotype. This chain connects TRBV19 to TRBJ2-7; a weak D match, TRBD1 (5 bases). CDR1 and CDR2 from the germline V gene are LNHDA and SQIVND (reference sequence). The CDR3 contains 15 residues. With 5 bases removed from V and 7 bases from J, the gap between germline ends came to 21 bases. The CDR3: CASSDTTDSFMEQYF. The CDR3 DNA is TGTGCCAGTAGTGACACGACAGATTCGTTCATGGAGCAGTACTTC.

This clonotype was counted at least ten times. In nucleotides, the CDR3 is TGTGCCAGTAGTATTGCAGGGAACCAAGAGACCCAGTACTTC. Its protein is CASSIAGNQETQYF. The V call is TRBV19, the J call TRBJ2-5, with D possibly TRBD1 on 5 matching bases. The CDR3 length is 14 residues. Trimming removed 3 bases from V and 0 bases from J, with 8 bases in between. CDR1 LNHDA and CDR2 SQIVND come from the germline V gene (reference sequence).

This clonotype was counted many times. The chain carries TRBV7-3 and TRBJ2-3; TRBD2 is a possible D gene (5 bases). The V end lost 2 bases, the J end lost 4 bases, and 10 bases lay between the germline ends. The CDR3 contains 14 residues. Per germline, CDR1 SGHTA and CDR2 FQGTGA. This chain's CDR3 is CASSLSMGADTQYF. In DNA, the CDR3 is TGTGCCAGCAGCTTATCTATGGGAGCAGATACGCAGTATTTT.

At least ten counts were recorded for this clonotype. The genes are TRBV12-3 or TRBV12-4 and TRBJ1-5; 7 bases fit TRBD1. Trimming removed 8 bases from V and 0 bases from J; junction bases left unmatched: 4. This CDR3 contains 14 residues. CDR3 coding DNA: TGTGCCAGCCGGGGACAGAATAGCAATCAGCCCCAGCATTTT. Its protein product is CASRGQNSNQPQHF.

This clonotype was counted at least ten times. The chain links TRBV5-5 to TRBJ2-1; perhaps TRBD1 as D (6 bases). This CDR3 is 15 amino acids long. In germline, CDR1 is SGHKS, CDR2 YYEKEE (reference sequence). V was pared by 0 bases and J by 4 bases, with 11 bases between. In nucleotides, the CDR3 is TGTGCCAGCAGCTTGGGAGTCAGGGGTTACAATGAGCAGTTCTTC. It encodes CASSLGVRGYNEQFF.

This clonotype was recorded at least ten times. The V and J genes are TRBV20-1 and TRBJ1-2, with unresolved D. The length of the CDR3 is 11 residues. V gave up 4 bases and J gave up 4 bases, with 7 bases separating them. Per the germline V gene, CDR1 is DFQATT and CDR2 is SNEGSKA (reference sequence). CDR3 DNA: TGCAGTGCTATACTCCTCTATGGCTACACCTTC. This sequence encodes CSAILLYGYTF.

The CDR3 spells CSASWVRGPSTDTQYF. The CDR3 region has the DNA TGCAGTGCTAGTTGGGTTAGAGGGCCTAGCACAGATACGCAGTATTTT. V is TRBV20-1 and J is TRBJ2-3, with D possibly TRBD2 on 5 matching bases. With 3 bases removed from V and 0 bases from J, the gap between germline ends came to 16 bases. Germline CDR1 DFQATT, CDR2 SNEGSKA (reference sequence). CDR3 length: 16 amino acids.

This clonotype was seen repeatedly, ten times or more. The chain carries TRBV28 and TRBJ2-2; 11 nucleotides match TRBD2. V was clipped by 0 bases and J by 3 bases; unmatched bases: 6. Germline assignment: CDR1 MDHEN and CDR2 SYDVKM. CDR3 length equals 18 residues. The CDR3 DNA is TGTGCCAGCAGTTTATGGGCTAGCGGGAGGTCGGACACCGGGGAGCTGTTTTTT. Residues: CASSLWASGRSDTGELFF.

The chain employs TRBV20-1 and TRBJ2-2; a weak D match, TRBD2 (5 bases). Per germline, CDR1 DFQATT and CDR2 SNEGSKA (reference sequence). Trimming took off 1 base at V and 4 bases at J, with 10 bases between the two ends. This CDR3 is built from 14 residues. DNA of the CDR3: TGCAGTGCTAGAGCCTTAGGAGGCACCGGGGAGCTGTTTTTT. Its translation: CSARALGGTGELFF.

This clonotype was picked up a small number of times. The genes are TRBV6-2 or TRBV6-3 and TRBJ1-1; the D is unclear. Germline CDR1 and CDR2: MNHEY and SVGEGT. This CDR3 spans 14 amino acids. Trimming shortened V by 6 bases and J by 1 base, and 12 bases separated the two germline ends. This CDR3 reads CASSHRDKNTEAFF. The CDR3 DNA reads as TGTGCCAGCAGCCACAGAGATAAGAACACTGAAGCTTTCTTT.

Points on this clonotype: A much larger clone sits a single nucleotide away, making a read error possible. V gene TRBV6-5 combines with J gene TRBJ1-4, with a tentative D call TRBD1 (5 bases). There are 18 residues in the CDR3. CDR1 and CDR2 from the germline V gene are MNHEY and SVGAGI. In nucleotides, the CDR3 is TGTGTCAGCAGTTACCGCCTTGGGCAGGGCGAGGGTAATGAAAAACTGTTTTTT. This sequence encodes CVSSYRLGQGEGNEKLFF.

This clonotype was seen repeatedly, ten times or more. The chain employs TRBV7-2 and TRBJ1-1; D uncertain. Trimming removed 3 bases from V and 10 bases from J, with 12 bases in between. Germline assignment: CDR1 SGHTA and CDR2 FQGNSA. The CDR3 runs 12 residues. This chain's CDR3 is CASSLATYSAFF. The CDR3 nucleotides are TGTGCCAGCAGCTTGGCGACATATTCAGCTTTCTTT.

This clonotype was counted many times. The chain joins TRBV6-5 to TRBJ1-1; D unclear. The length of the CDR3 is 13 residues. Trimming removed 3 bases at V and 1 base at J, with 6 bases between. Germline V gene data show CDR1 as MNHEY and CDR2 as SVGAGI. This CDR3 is CASSYQRNTEAFF. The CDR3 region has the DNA TGTGCCAGCAGTTATCAGCGGAACACTGAAGCTTTCTTT.

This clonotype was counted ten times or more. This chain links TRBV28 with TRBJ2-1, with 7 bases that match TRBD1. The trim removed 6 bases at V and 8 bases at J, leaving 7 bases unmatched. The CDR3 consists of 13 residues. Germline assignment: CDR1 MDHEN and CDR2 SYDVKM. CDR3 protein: CASRGDREHEQFF. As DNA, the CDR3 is TGTGCCAGCAGGGGAGACAGGGAGCATGAGCAGTTCTTC.

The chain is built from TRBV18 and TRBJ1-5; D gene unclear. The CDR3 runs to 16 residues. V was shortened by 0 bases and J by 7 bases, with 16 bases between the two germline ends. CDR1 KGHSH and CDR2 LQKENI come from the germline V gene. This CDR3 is CASSPPRAAGVQPQHF. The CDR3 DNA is TGTGCCAGCTCACCACCCCGGGCTGCGGGAGTCCAGCCCCAGCATTTT.

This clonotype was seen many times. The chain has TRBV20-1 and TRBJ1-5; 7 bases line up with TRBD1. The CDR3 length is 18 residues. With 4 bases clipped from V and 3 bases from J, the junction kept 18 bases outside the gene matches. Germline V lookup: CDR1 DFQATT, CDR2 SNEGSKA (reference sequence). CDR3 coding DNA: TGCAGTGCTATCGAACCTTTAGGGACAGAACCGTTCAATCAGCCCCAGCATTTT. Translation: CSAIEPLGTEPFNQPQHF.